This record looks at one T cell receptor (beta chain) sequence and its context. The V end was cut by 5 bases, the J end by 9 bases, with 14 bases between. The CDR3 is made up of 14 amino acids. From germline, CDR1 is SGHTA and CDR2 FQGTGA. In the original workflow: Quantification of nucleated cells was approximated via reference gene primer amplification. The assay was immunoSEQ multiplex PCR, and TCRdb's table has in-frame clones only and misses some. D and trimming were read from the DNA, whereas the V and J calls and clone size are those reported in that table. The table includes 300,000 or so clones, around 86% detected once. This sample stems from a study of blood T cell repertoires in COVID-19. Study-level background: Material from acute and convalescent COVID-19 was sourced from the United States, Italy and Spain. From T cells, B-cell-depleted T cells, or PBMCs came the material, which was cDNA or gDNA.

The sequenced sample was peripheral blood. The rearrangement uses TRBV7-3 and TRBJ1-6; D perhaps matches TRBD1 (6 bases). This sequence was found in a man aged 45-65 years with active or convalescent COVID-19. CDR3 DNA: TGTGCCAGCAGCCCGGGGTGGACAGTTTCACCCCTCCACTTT. This encodes CASSPGWTVSPLHF.